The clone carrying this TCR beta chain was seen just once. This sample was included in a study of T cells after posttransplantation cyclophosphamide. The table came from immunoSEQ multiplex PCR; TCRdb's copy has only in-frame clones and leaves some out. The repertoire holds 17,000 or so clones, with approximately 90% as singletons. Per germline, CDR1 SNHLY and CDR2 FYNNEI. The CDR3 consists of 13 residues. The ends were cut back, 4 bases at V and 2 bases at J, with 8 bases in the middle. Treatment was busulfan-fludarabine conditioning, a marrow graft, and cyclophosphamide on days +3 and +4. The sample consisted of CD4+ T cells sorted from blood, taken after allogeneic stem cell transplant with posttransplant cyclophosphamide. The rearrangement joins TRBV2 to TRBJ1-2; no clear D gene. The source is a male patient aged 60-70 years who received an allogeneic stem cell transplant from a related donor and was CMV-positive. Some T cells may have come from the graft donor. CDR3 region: CASSVTGNYGYTF. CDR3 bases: TGTGCCAGCAGTGTAACGGGGAACTATGGCTACACCTTC.